This T cell receptor beta chain was retrieved from a study of blood T cell repertoires in COVID-19. Germline V gives CDR1 SGHTA, CDR2 FQGNSA. V was pared by 3 bases and J by 1 base, with 10 bases between. CDR3 size: 15 residues. Profiled with immunoSEQ multiplex PCR; TCRdb holds only in-frame clones, not every one. The data contain 200,000 to 250,000 clones, around 86% of them singletons. The clonotype originates from a woman aged 65 to 85 with COVID-19, enrolled during active disease. The chain employs TRBV7-2 and TRBJ1-5, with unresolved D. Sequences were obtained from peripheral blood. CDR3 amino acids: CASSLMSVSNQPQHF. The CDR3 DNA reads as TGTGCCAGCAGCTTGATGTCAGTGAGCAATCAGCCCCAGCATTTT.